This entry concerns a single T cell receptor (beta chain). The source of the sample is a study of blood T cell repertoires in COVID-19. Study information: Some COVID-19 samples were acute and others convalescent; all came from the United States, Italy and Spain.

The data were produced by immunoSEQ multiplex PCR, yet TCRdb's version contains in-frame clones alone and is incomplete. The data contain about 380,000 clones, 85% to 90% of them singletons. The CDR3 spans 11 residues. Germline lookup yields CDR1 SQVTM and CDR2 ANQGSEA. V lost 1 base, J lost 8 bases, and 8 bases lay in between. All enrollees were about 18 to 89 years old and from 20 to 25 US areas. Specimen: PBMCs or T cells enriched from blood (not recorded which). The V and J genes are TRBV29-1 and TRBJ1-2; no clear D gene. The receptor comes from a woman aged 18-29 years who had recovered from COVID-19. CDR3 in amino acids: CSVEAAMGYTF. CDR3 nucleotides: TGCAGCGTTGAAGCCGCGATGGGCTACACCTTC.